Listed below are T cell receptor beta chains from one sample, sequenced in a study of blood T cell repertoires in COVID-19. TCRdb keeps only in-frame clones here, not all; method: immunoSEQ multiplex PCR. Of about 260,000 clones listed, around 87% are singletons. Specimen: PBMCs or T cells enriched from blood (not recorded which). These receptor sequences come from a young woman who had recovered from COVID-19. Each CDR3 is given with its conserved first and last residue. Fields, in order: D gene, J gene, clone size, V gene, CDR3 protein, CDR3 DNA. The D gene is left open where the match is weak. Part of the rows lack a size; the others show once, few, many or a class for expanded clones.

. | TRBJ2-1 | . | TRBV4-1 | CASSQVQADNEQFF | TGCGCCAGCAGCCAAGTCCAAGCGGACAATGAGCAGTTCTTC
. | TRBJ1-6 | . | TRBV6-5 | CASSYEAGLGSPLHF | TGTGCCAGCAGTTACGAGGCAGGGTTAGGTTCACCCCTCCACTTT
. | TRBJ2-3 | . | TRBV5-1 | CASSLEGRVSDTQYF | TGCGCCAGCAGCTTGGAGGGCAGGGTTTCAGATACGCAGTATTTT
. | TRBJ1-2 | . | TRBV19 | CARDQGDYGYTF | TGTGCCAGAGACCAGGGTGACTATGGCTACACCTTC
. | TRBJ1-1 | . | TRBV21-1 | CASSKGDGTGRFFTEAFF | TGTGCCAGCAGCAAGGGGGACGGGACAGGACGTTTTTTCACTGAAGCTTTCTTT
. | TRBJ2-3 | . | TRBV10-3 | CAISDRGSSTDTQYF | TGTGCCATCAGTGATCGGGGTTCGAGCACAGATACGCAGTATTTT
. | TRBJ1-1 | . | TRBV28 | CASSFVMESEAFF | TGTGCCAGCAGTTTCGTTATGGAGAGTGAAGCTTTCTTT
. | TRBJ1-2 | . | TRBV3-1/TRBV3-2 | CASSQVPTAYGYTF | TGTGCCAGCAGCCAAGTCCCAACAGCTTATGGCTACACCTTC
TRBD2 | TRBJ2-1 | . | TRBV19 | CASSMWLAGGNEQFF | TGTGCCAGTAGTATGTGGCTAGCGGGGGGTAATGAGCAGTTCTTC
TRBD1 | TRBJ1-1 | few | TRBV7-3 | CASSLLPTGDTEAFF | TGTGCCAGCAGCTTACTCCCCACAGGGGACACTGAAGCTTTCTTT